The 9 T cell receptor beta chains in this list originate from one sample, sequenced in a study of cytomegalovirus exposure and HLA in healthy donors. 13 Jbeta primers and 60 Vbeta primers were used for the PCR. The data were produced by immunoSEQ multiplex PCR, yet TCRdb's version contains in-frame clones alone and is incomplete. The table has 90,000 to 150,000 clones, about 72% seen once. Sequencing input: PBMCs. The source of these receptors is a man in his forties or fifties in good health and CMV-seropositive.

V is TRBV6-1 and J is TRBJ2-1, with D tentatively TRBD1 (5 bases). The CDR3 loop spans 13 amino acids. CDR1 and CDR2 (germline): MNHNS, SASEGT. V lost 2 bases and J lost 15, with 17 bases in between. As DNA, the CDR3 is TGTGCCAGCAGTGAAAGGGGCAGAGCCTCGGGGTTCTTC. This gives the protein CASSERGRASGFF.

The chain combines TRBV4-3 with TRBJ1-2; TRBD1 matches at 7 bases. The V gene end was trimmed by 0 bases and the J gene end by 5 bases; junction bases not matched to a gene: 6. The CDR3 totals 15 residues. CDR1 and CDR2 from the germline V gene are LGHNA and YSLEER. The CDR3 bases are TGCGCCAGCAGCCAAGATCCGGGACAGATTTATGGCTACACCTTC. Translation gives CASSQDPGQIYGYTF.

This clone showed up just a few times. The genes are TRBV11-3 and TRBJ2-3; TRBD2 is a possible D gene (5 bases). V was clipped by 0 bases and J by 0 bases, with 19 bases between them. Looked up from germline, CDR1 is SGHNT and CDR2 is YENEEA. This CDR3 contains 19 residues. CDR3 region: CASSLELWIEGRSTDTQYF. For the CDR3, the DNA is TGTGCCAGCAGCTTAGAGCTCTGGATCGAGGGCAGAAGCACAGATACGCAGTATTTT.

The rearrangement links TRBV27 to TRBJ2-7, with TRBD1 matching 7 bases. J lost 4 bases, V lost 6 bases, and 3 bases had no gene match. CDR3 length: 12 amino acids. Germline values: CDR1 MNHEY, CDR2 SMNVEV (reference sequence). The CDR3 sequence: CASSQTGYEQYF. CDR3 nucleotide sequence: TGTGCCAGCAGCCAGACAGGGTACGAGCAGTACTTC.

The chain links TRBV5-5 to TRBJ2-7, with 8 bases lining up with TRBD1. Germline V gives CDR1 SGHKS, CDR2 YYEKEE (reference sequence). The ends lost 4 bases at V and 2 bases at J; junction bases unmatched: 5. The CDR3 is made up of 14 amino acids. CDR3 nucleotides: TGTGCCAGCAGCGGTCAGGGGGCGCCCTACGAGCAGTACTTC. Its translation: CASSGQGAPYEQYF.

The chain carries TRBV28 and TRBJ2-7; D perhaps matches TRBD1 (5 bases). The CDR3 is 17 residues long. Trimming took 5 bases from V and 2 from J, leaving 22 bases between them. The germline gives CDR1 MDHEN, CDR2 SYDVKM. Written as DNA, the CDR3 is TGTGCCAGCAGTCCACCCATAATACAGGCCAGGACCTACGAGCAGTACTTC. Translation: CASSPPIIQARTYEQYF.

The V and J genes are TRBV11-3 and TRBJ2-7, with a possible D match to TRBD1 (6 bases). Trimming shortened V by 5 bases and J by 3 bases, and 11 bases separated the two germline ends. This CDR3 is built from 13 residues. Germline V gives CDR1 SGHNT, CDR2 YENEEA. CDR3: CASSPGHFYEQYF. The CDR3 DNA reads as TGTGCCAGCAGCCCGGGACACTTCTACGAGCAGTACTTC.

V is TRBV6-1 and J is TRBJ1-1; D is ambiguous. The germline CDR1 and CDR2 sequences are MNHNS and SASEGT. With 7 bases removed from V and 1 base from J, the gap between germline ends came to 10 bases. The CDR3 has 13 residues. CDR3 nucleotides: TGTGCCAGCATTGTCAACTGGAACACTGAAGCTTTCTTT. As protein: CASIVNWNTEAFF.

J is TRBJ1-6 and V is TRBV6-6, with TRBD1 matching 7 bases. This CDR3 is built from 15 residues. V lost 10 bases to trimming and J lost 5 bases; unmatched junction nucleotides: 11. Germline CDR1 and CDR2: MNHNY and SVGAGI (reference sequence). The CDR3 nucleotides are TGTGCCACTGCTCCGACAGGGTTGAATAATTCACCCCTCCACTTT. Residues: CATAPTGLNNSPLHF.